The 23 T cell receptor beta chains reported below all come from one sample, sequenced in a study of Graves' ophthalmopathy and Graves' hyperthyroidism. The authors amplified TCR beta CDR3 regions, and they did so from RNA transcripts for repertoire sequencing. HTBI-primed first-round RT-PCR preceded second-round multiplex PCR. Each CDR3 protein gets one entry after TCRdb re-called the multiplex PCR reads with MiXCR. The table includes about 210,000 distinct CDR3 sequences, roughly 29% detected once. The source material was peripheral blood. These receptors all come from a man aged 45 to 65 with Graves' ophthalmopathy.

J is TRBJ2-7 and V is TRBV27; 9 bases line up with TRBD2. Germline V gene data show CDR1 as MNHEY and CDR2 as SMNVEV (reference sequence). This CDR3 has 17 amino acids. With V trimmed by 5 bases and J by 3 bases, 14 bases remained unmatched. The CDR3 nucleotides read TGTGCCAGCAGTCGCACTGTGACTAGCGGAGGGCTCTACGAGCAGTACTTC. It codes for CASSRTVTSGGLYEQYF.

This clonotype has only a few counts. The J gene is TRBJ2-7, the V gene TRBV7-2; tentatively, D is TRBD2 (7 bases). CDR3 size: 14 residues. Germline V gene sequence: CDR1 SGHTA, CDR2 FQGNSA. Trimming left V 1 base short and J 3 bases short, with 10 bases between. CDR3 nucleotides: TGTGCCAGCAGCTTAGAGGGGGGGGACTACGAGCAGTACTTC. This sequence encodes CASSLEGGDYEQYF.

V and J are TRBV28 and TRBJ2-7; D not certain. This CDR3 contains 14 residues. CDR1 is MDHEN and CDR2 is SYDVKM in the germline V gene. The V gene lost 6 bases and the J gene lost 0 bases, with 12 bases spanning the gap. CDR3 residues: CASSLEPYSYEQYF. CDR3 DNA sequence: TGTGCCAGCAGCCTTGAGCCTTACTCCTACGAGCAGTACTTC.

This clonotype has a handful of counts. The chain employs TRBV27 and TRBJ2-5; D could derive from TRBD1 or TRBD2 (7 bases each). The CDR3 consists of 16 residues. CDR1 MNHEY and CDR2 SMNVEV come from the germline V gene (reference sequence). With 3 bases removed from V and 2 bases from J, the gap between germline ends came to 16 bases. This CDR3 reads CASSLRQGGDQETQYF. CDR3 sequence (DNA): TGTGCCAGCAGTTTGCGACAGGGAGGGGATCAAGAGACCCAGTACTTC.

The count of this clonotype is one. The rearrangement links TRBV12-3 or TRBV12-4 to TRBJ1-5; TRBD1 is a possible D gene (5 bases). The CDR3 loop spans 17 amino acids. The V end was cut by 6 bases, the J end by 2 bases, with 20 bases between. The CDR3, as DNA: TGTGCCAGCAGGCGCCGGGACTTGGGACTTGGCAATCAGCCCCAGCATTTT. Translating it yields CASRRRDLGLGNQPQHF.

The chain combines TRBV12-5 with TRBJ2-2; no clear D gene. With 3 bases removed from V and 6 bases from J, the gap between germline ends came to 17 bases. CDR1 and CDR2 (germline): LGHNT, FRNRAP. This CDR3 region has 16 residues. The CDR3 coding sequence is TGTGCTAGTGGTTTCCTCCTTCCTACAGATCCCGGGGAGCTGTTTTTT. This sequence encodes CASGFLLPTDPGELFF.

V gene TRBV5-1 combines with J gene TRBJ2-2, with a weak D call TRBD1 (5 bases). Trimming pared 4 bases from V and 1 base from J, leaving 11 bases between. Germline V gene lookup returns CDR1 SGHRS and CDR2 YFSETQ. The CDR3 has 15 residues. The CDR3: CASSPATGNTGELFF. The CDR3, as DNA: TGCGCCAGCAGCCCGGCTACAGGGAACACCGGGGAGCTGTTTTTT.

The rearrangement links TRBV28 to TRBJ2-7; 11 bases align to TRBD1. CDR1 is MDHEN and CDR2 is SYDVKM in the germline V gene. With 6 bases clipped from V and 3 bases from J, the junction kept 4 bases outside the gene matches. There are 14 residues in the CDR3. The CDR3 region is CASRTDRGRYEQYF. The CDR3 DNA is TGTGCCAGCAGGACGGACAGGGGGCGCTACGAGCAGTACTTC. The full variable domain, its missing parts supplied by reference TRBV28 and TRBJ2-7, is DVKVTQSSRYLVKRTGEKVFLECVQDMDHENMFWYRQDPGLGLRLIYFSYDVKMKEKGDIPEGYSVSREKKERFSLILESASTNQTSMYLCASRTDRGRYEQYFGPGTRLTVT.

At least ten counts were recorded for this clonotype. The chain joins TRBV9 to TRBJ2-7, with 7 bases matching TRBD1. Germline V lookup: CDR1 SGDLS, CDR2 YYNGEE. V was pared by 3 bases and J by 2 bases, with 2 bases of the junction left unmatched. CDR3 size: 13 residues. This CDR3 is CASSGDRTYEQYF. In DNA, the CDR3 is TGTGCCAGCAGCGGGGACAGAACCTACGAGCAGTACTTC.

CDR3 coding DNA: TGCAGTGCTAGAGCCCCCCGATCCGAGGAGCTGTTTTTT. It yields the protein CSARAPRSEELFF. This chain connects TRBV20-1 to TRBJ2-2, with D unclear. CDR3 size: 13 residues. In germline, CDR1 is DFQATT, CDR2 SNEGSKA (reference sequence). V was pared by 1 base and J by 10 bases, with 13 bases between.

In its sample, this clonotype was seen many times. The chain joins TRBV20-1 to TRBJ2-7; weak D call: TRBD1 (6 bases). CDR1 DFQATT and CDR2 SNEGSKA come from the germline V gene (reference sequence). V lost 6 bases, J lost 6 bases, and 18 bases lay in between. CDR3 length equals 13 residues. The CDR3 bases are TGCAGTGCGCGCACAGGGTTAACCGCCGAGCAGTACTTC. Protein product: CSARTGLTAEQYF.

This clonotype was detected ten times or more. J is TRBJ2-7 and V is TRBV11-2; 7 bases map to TRBD2. The CDR3 loop spans 14 amino acids. Germline V gives CDR1 SGHAT, CDR2 FQNNGV. Germline trimming cut 2 bases from V and 0 bases from J; bases unmatched to any gene: 1. CDR3 sequence reads: CASSLLADSYEQYF. For the CDR3, the DNA is TGTGCCAGCAGCTTACTAGCGGACTCCTACGAGCAGTACTTC.

The V and J genes are TRBV6-5 and TRBJ2-7; TRBD2 aligns across 8 bases. The CDR3 sequence is 17 residues long. With 0 bases clipped from V and 1 base from J, the junction kept 8 bases outside the gene matches. The germline CDR1 and CDR2 sequences are MNHEY and SVGAGI. This chain's CDR3 is CASSYSKRLARSYEQYF. The CDR3 DNA reads TGTGCCAGCAGTTACTCCAAGAGACTAGCGAGGTCCTACGAGCAGTACTTC.

This chain joins TRBV11-2 and TRBJ2-4; 10 bases agree with TRBD2. The CDR3 is 16 residues long. V lost 5 bases, J lost 5 bases, and 9 bases stayed unmatched. The germline gives CDR1 SGHAT, CDR2 FQNNGV. This CDR3 reads CASSHSGRTWENIQYF. CDR3 sequence (DNA): TGTGCCAGCAGCCATAGCGGGAGGACGTGGGAAAACATTCAGTACTTC.

This clonotype was seen more than once but under ten times. This chain links TRBV12-3 or TRBV12-4 with TRBJ1-5; tentatively, D is TRBD1 (6 bases). Trimming shortened V by 3 bases and J by 7 bases, and 10 bases separated the two germline ends. CDR3 length: 13 residues. As DNA, the CDR3 is TGTGCCAGCAGTTTTACAGGGCAGCAGCCCCAGCATTTT. This codes for CASSFTGQQPQHF.

In this sample, this clonotype turned up many times. V usage is TRBV6-5 and J usage is TRBJ1-5, with no clear D. CDR3 length: 13 residues. V lost 6 bases to trimming and J lost 2 bases, with 8 bases between them. Per the germline V gene, CDR1 is MNHEY and CDR2 is SVGAGI. The CDR3, as DNA: TGTGCCAGCAGGATGTGGGGCAATCAGCCCCAGCATTTT. This gives the protein CASRMWGNQPQHF.

The table lists this clonotype with many counts. This chain links TRBV19 with TRBJ1-2, with TRBD1 matching over 7 bases. The trim removed 5 bases at V and 2 bases at J, leaving 11 bases unmatched. The CDR3 runs 16 residues. Germline V lookup: CDR1 LNHDA, CDR2 SQIVND (reference sequence). This CDR3 is CASSPRTGARNYGYTF. The DNA of the CDR3 is TGTGCCAGTAGTCCCCGGACAGGAGCAAGAAACTATGGCTACACCTTC.

Only a few counts were recorded for this clonotype. A much more abundant neighbour one base away suggests this may be a read error. This chain uses TRBV4-2 with TRBJ2-7, with D perhaps assigned TRBD1 or TRBD2 (5 bases each). V was trimmed by 3 bases and J by 0 bases, leaving 9 bases between them. The CDR3 runs to 14 residues. CDR1 is LGHNA, CDR2 YNFKEQ, per germline. The CDR3 loop is CASSQGRNSYEQYF. The CDR3 region has the DNA TGTGCCAGCAGCCAGGGACGGAACTCCTACGAGCAGTACTTC.

The table lists this clonotype with many counts. V usage is TRBV28 and J usage is TRBJ1-2, with 8 bases aligning to TRBD1. The CDR3 consists of 16 residues. CDR1 and CDR2 from the germline V gene are MDHEN and SYDVKM. With 5 bases clipped from V and 3 bases from J, the junction kept 11 bases outside the gene matches. The CDR3 region has the DNA TGTGCCAGCAGTGGGGGACTGGACAGGGTGGACTATGGCTACACCTTC. Translation: CASSGGLDRVDYGYTF.

This clonotype was recorded at least ten times. The chain employs TRBV19 and TRBJ1-1; D not certain. This CDR3 is 14 amino acids long. The germline CDR1 and CDR2 sequences are LNHDA and SQIVND (reference sequence). V was shortened by 2 bases and J by 0 bases, with 7 bases between the two germline ends. This CDR3 is CASSITLMNTEAFF. The DNA of the CDR3 is TGTGCCAGTAGTATAACTCTCATGAACACTGAAGCTTTCTTT.

This clonotype occurred many times. This sequence joins TRBV11-2 and TRBJ2-7; the D is unclear. V gave up 1 base and J gave up 6 bases, with 4 bases separating them. Germline V lookup: CDR1 SGHAT, CDR2 FQNNGV. The CDR3 has 11 amino acids. CDR3: CASSLAPEQYF. In DNA, the CDR3 is TGTGCCAGCAGCTTAGCCCCCGAGCAGTACTTC.

This clonotype was detected only once. V is TRBV19 and J is TRBJ1-5; D remains ambiguous. The CDR3 is made up of 14 amino acids. CDR1 LNHDA and CDR2 SQIVND come from the germline V gene (reference sequence). With 4 bases removed from V and 4 bases from J, the gap between germline ends came to 11 bases. The CDR3 region is CASSKVGVNQPQHF. The CDR3 region has the DNA TGTGCCAGTAGTAAGGTTGGGGTTAATCAGCCCCAGCATTTT. The whole variable domain, remainder taken from reference TRBV19 and TRBJ1-5, is DGGITQSPKYLFRKEGQNVTLSCEQNLNHDAMYWYRQDPGQGLRLIYYSQIVNDFQKGDIAEGYSVSREKKESFPLTVTSAQKNPTAFYLCASSKVGVNQPQHFGDGTRLSIL.

This clonotype was detected many times. The rearrangement joins TRBV27 to TRBJ2-7, with TRBD2 matching over 12 bases. The J segment lost 5 bases and the V segment lost 5 bases, leaving 7 bases of the junction unmatched. The CDR3 is 15 amino acids. Germline loops: CDR1 MNHEY, CDR2 SMNVEV (reference sequence). CDR3 sequence: CASSGLAGGPHEQYF. CDR3 DNA: TGTGCCAGCAGTGGCCTAGCGGGAGGGCCCCACGAGCAGTACTTC.